This T cell receptor (beta chain) was profiled in a study of B cell selection in AIRE deficiency. Study-wide points: Approximately 33% of healthy-shared Treg TCRbeta sequences appeared in patient Tconv cells. Shorter CDR3s marked shared Treg sequences, biased toward few non-templated insertions.

Sorting defined conventional CD4 T cells as CD4+CD127+. The germline V gene encodes CDR1 SQVTM and CDR2 ANQGSEA. Trimming cost V 0 bases and J 7 bases; bases outside gene matches: 7. The CDR3 spans 15 residues. Sequencing was performed with immunoSEQ multiplex PCR; in TCRdb, only in-frame clones are kept and a portion is missing. The sample has some 25,000 clones, about 95% seen once; the top ten hold less than 0.25%. Points on this clone: Antigen specificity is unknown.

The sample consisted of CD4+CD127+ conventional T cells sorted from PBMCs. This TCR was recovered from a human donor in good health. This chain links TRBV29-1 with TRBJ2-2, with 8 bases fitting TRBD2. CDR3 loop: CSVEDFSGAGGELFF. The CDR3 DNA reads as TGCAGCGTTGAAGATTTTAGCGGGGCCGGCGGGGAGCTGTTTTTT.